The 30 T cell receptor beta chains given below trace back to one sample, sequenced in a study of T cells in localized non-small cell lung cancer (TCRdb year 2020). The library was obtained by the immunoSEQ multiplex PCR assay. TCRdb took this table from immuneACCESS and kept in-frame rearrangements with V and J called. Such tables lack part of the clones; where checked against another copy, unresolved V genes explain under half of the gap, and the rest is unexplained. The sample data list about 28,000 clones, and about 80% of these were observed just once. The ten top clones hold 5.3% of the sample. The sample in question was peripheral blood mononuclear cells, obtained before any cancer treatment. The source is a man aged 35 to 70 with stage III lung adenocarcinoma.

There are a few counts of this clone. The rearrangement joins TRBV11-2 to TRBJ1-1; 7 positions match TRBD1. The CDR3 totals 15 residues. V lost 4 bases to trimming and J lost 0 bases; unmatched junction nucleotides: 5. Germline CDR1 and CDR2: SGHAT and FQNNGV. The CDR3 reads CASSSNRGLNTEAFF. The DNA of the CDR3 is TGTGCCAGCAGCTCAAACAGGGGTCTGAACACTGAAGCTTTCTTT.

The chain recombines TRBV25-1 with TRBJ1-1; weak D call: TRBD1 (5 bases). Germline lookup yields CDR1 MGHDK and CDR2 SYGVNS. The V end lost 3 bases, the J end lost 5 bases, and 19 bases lay between the germline ends. The CDR3 is 16 amino acids. The CDR3 region is CASSERGSRVGTEAFF. The CDR3 region has the DNA TGTGCCAGCAGTGAGAGGGGTTCTAGGGTAGGAACTGAAGCTTTCTTT. The full variable domain, in which reference TRBV25-1 and TRBJ1-1 provide the parts outside the CDR3, is EADIYQTPRYLVIGTGKKITLECSQTMGHDKMYWYQQDPGMELHLIHYSYGVNSTEKGDLSSESTVSRIRTEHFPLTLESARPSHTSQYLCASSERGSRVGTEAFFGQGTRLTVV.

This clone has just a few counts. This chain links TRBV11-2 with TRBJ1-5; D remains unclear. The germline CDR1 and CDR2 sequences are SGHAT and FQNNGV. This CDR3 is built from 13 residues. V lost 0 bases to trimming and J lost 7 bases, with 7 bases between them. The CDR3 nucleotides read TGTGCCAGCAGCTTAGAGGGTCGGCAGCCCCAGCATTTT. It codes for CASSLEGRQPQHF. Based on the CDR3 plus reference TRBV11-2 and TRBJ1-5, the full variable domain is EAGVAQSPRYKIIEKRQSVAFWCNPISGHATLYWYQQILGQGPKLLIQFQNNGVVDDSQLPKDRFSAERLKGVDSTLKIQPAKLEDSAVYLCASSLEGRQPQHFGDGTRLSIL.

This clone was counted only a few times. The chain couples TRBV2 to TRBJ2-2; 7 nucleotides line up with TRBD1. The CDR3 consists of 14 residues. The trim removed 4 bases at V and 3 bases at J, leaving 2 bases unmatched. CDR1 and CDR2 from the germline V gene are SNHLY and FYNNEI. This CDR3 reads CASSVQGDTGELFF. CDR3 coding DNA: TGTGCCAGCAGTGTCCAGGGGGACACCGGGGAGCTGTTTTTT.

V gene TRBV15 combines with J gene TRBJ1-4, with no clear D. This CDR3 spans 13 amino acids. Trimming pared 0 bases from V and 7 bases from J, leaving 6 bases between. Looked up from germline, CDR1 is LNHNV and CDR2 is YYDKDF (reference sequence). CDR3 bases: TGTGCCACCAGCAGAGATCGGGTTGAAAAACTGTTTTTT. It is translated as CATSRDRVEKLFF. Drawing the rest from reference TRBV15 and TRBJ1-4, the complete variable domain is DAMVIQNPRYQVTQFGKPVTLSCSQTLNHNVMYWYQQKSSQAPKLLFHYYDKDFNNEADTPDNFQSRRPNTSFCFLDIRSPGLGDTAMYLCATSRDRVEKLFFGSGTQLSVL.

This clone was found once. The DNA of the CDR3 is TGTGCCAGCACCAGGGGGGCCACAGATAGAGAGACCCAGTACTTC. Amino acid sequence: CASTRGATDRETQYF. The chain employs TRBV6-1 and TRBJ2-5; TRBD1 might be the D (7 bases). V lost 7 bases and J 4 bases, leaving 19 bases between the germline ends. In germline, CDR1 is MNHNS, CDR2 SASEGT. This CDR3 is built from 15 residues.

In this sample, this clone turned up once. This chain connects TRBV5-1 to TRBJ2-6; D uncertain. This CDR3 spans 16 amino acids. Germline assignment: CDR1 SGHRS and CDR2 YFSETQ. The V and J ends lost 2 bases and 0 bases respectively, with 9 bases between them. CDR3 protein: CASSLGIYSGANVLTF. CDR3 bases: TGCGCCAGCAGCTTAGGTATTTACTCTGGGGCCAACGTCCTGACTTTC.

V gene TRBV18 combines with J gene TRBJ1-5, with 7 bases fitting TRBD1. The V segment lost 5 bases and the J segment 5 bases; nucleotides outside the gene matches: 6. This CDR3 is built from 14 residues. Germline V gene data show CDR1 as KGHSH and CDR2 as LQKENI. CDR3 DNA sequence: TGTGCCAGCTCAGCGGGACAGAGACATCAGCCCCAGCATTTT. This sequence encodes CASSAGQRHQPQHF.

V is TRBV15 and J is TRBJ2-1; the D gene is possibly TRBD2 (5 bases). The CDR3 totals 16 residues. The germline V gene encodes CDR1 LNHNV and CDR2 YYDKDF (reference sequence). V was pared by 0 bases and J by 1 base, with 10 bases between. DNA for the CDR3: TGTGCCACCAGCAGAGACGCGGGCACGTCCTACAATGAGCAGTTCTTC. Amino acids: CATSRDAGTSYNEQFF.

The genes are TRBV6-6 and TRBJ2-1, with D possibly being TRBD2 (6 bases). CDR1 MNHNY and CDR2 SVGAGI come from the germline V gene (reference sequence). The CDR3 covers 14 residues. V was trimmed by 6 bases and J by 7 bases, leaving 16 bases between them. This chain's CDR3 is CASSRGGVGNEQFF. The CDR3 nucleotides are TGTGCCAGCAGCCGAGGAGGGGTGGGGAATGAGCAGTTCTTC.

In DNA, the CDR3 is TGTGCCAGCAGTTACTCGGGGTTCGGCTCCTACAATGAGCAGTTCTTC. Translated, it gives CASSYSGFGSYNEQFF. This chain connects TRBV6-5 to TRBJ2-1; D uncertain. CDR3 size: 16 residues. V was clipped by 0 bases and J by 0 bases, with 9 bases between them. Germline V gene sequence: CDR1 MNHEY, CDR2 SVGAGI.

The rearrangement links TRBV25-1 to TRBJ1-6, with 9 bases matching TRBD1. Germline assignment: CDR1 MGHDK and CDR2 SYGVNS. V lost 6 bases and J lost 5; bases outside the gene matches: 2. The CDR3 is 14 amino acids. CDR3 sequence (DNA): TGTGCCAGCAGGACAGGGGGGGATAATTCACCCCTCCACTTT. This sequence encodes CASRTGGDNSPLHF.

The CDR3 DNA sequence: TGTGCCACGCAGACGGGGGAGGCCTACGAGCAGTACTTC. The encoded protein is CATQTGEAYEQYF. The rearrangement joins TRBV10-3 to TRBJ2-7; a weak D match, TRBD2 (6 bases). Germline CDR1 is ENHRY and CDR2 is SYGVKD. The length of the CDR3 is 13 residues. V lost 10 bases to trimming and J lost 2 bases, with 15 bases between them.

DNA of the CDR3: TGTGCCAGCAGCTTGGCCCCTGGACTAGCGGGAGTTGGGGTCGGGTATTTT. Its protein is CASSLAPGLAGVGVGYF. The chain is built from TRBV5-4 and TRBJ2-3, with 13 bases lining up with TRBD2. The CDR3 contains 17 residues. With 0 bases clipped from V and 14 bases from J, the junction kept 15 bases outside the gene matches. The germline V gene has CDR1 SGHNT and CDR2 YYREEE (reference sequence).

V usage is TRBV6-1 and J usage is TRBJ2-7, with TRBD1 matching 8 bases. Germline CDR1 is MNHNS and CDR2 is SASEGT. The CDR3 runs to 15 residues. V lost 4 bases, J lost 3 bases, and 8 bases stayed unmatched. CDR3 region: CASSAAGQVNYEQYF. Here the CDR3 DNA reads TGTGCCAGCAGTGCCGCGGGACAGGTCAACTACGAGCAGTACTTC.

The chain has TRBV11-2 and TRBJ2-1; D perhaps matches TRBD2 (5 bases). CDR3 length: 16 residues. V was cut by 1 base and J by 6 bases, with 16 bases left in between. Germline V gene data show CDR1 as SGHAT and CDR2 as FQNNGV. The CDR3 spells CASSLGASFLLNEQFF. CDR3 coding DNA: TGTGCCAGCAGCTTAGGTGCTAGCTTCCTTCTCAATGAGCAGTTCTTC. Full variable domain (rest looked up from reference TRBV11-2 and TRBJ2-1): EAGVAQSPRYKIIEKRQSVAFWCNPISGHATLYWYQQILGQGPKLLIQFQNNGVVDDSQLPKDRFSAERLKGVDSTLKIQPAKLEDSAVYLCASSLGASFLLNEQFFGPGTRLTVL.

The chain's CDR3 is CASGAPNAGELFF. The CDR3 DNA sequence: TGTGCTAGTGGTGCCCCCAATGCCGGGGAGCTGTTTTTT. V is TRBV12-5 and J is TRBJ2-2; no reliable D call. CDR3 size: 13 residues. Germline V gives CDR1 LGHNT, CDR2 FRNRAP. V lost 5 bases to trimming and J lost 6 bases, with 10 bases between them.

This chain links TRBV6-1 with TRBJ2-3, with 7 nucleotides matching TRBD2. The CDR3 length is 17 residues. Unmatched junction bases numbered 12, after V lost 4 bases and J lost 2 bases. CDR1 MNHNS and CDR2 SASEGT come from the germline V gene. Here the CDR3 DNA reads TGTGCCAGCAGTGCCCGAAACAGCGGGACCCCCACAGATACGCAGTATTTT. Translating gives CASSARNSGTPTDTQYF.

The chain employs TRBV7-9 and TRBJ2-1, with 8 bases that match TRBD1. CDR1 SEHNR and CDR2 FQNEAQ come from the germline V gene (reference sequence). The CDR3 is made up of 14 amino acids. Trimming cost V 8 bases and J 6 bases; bases outside gene matches: 9. The DNA for the CDR3 is TGTGCCAGCGAGGACAGGGCCGTTTTCAATGAGCAGTTCTTC. Its protein is CASEDRAVFNEQFF.

The chain combines TRBV19 with TRBJ2-7; D ambiguous. V was cut by 10 bases and J by 3 bases, with 19 bases left in between. The CDR3 is made up of 14 amino acids. Germline lookup yields CDR1 LNHDA and CDR2 SQIVND (reference sequence). The CDR3 spells CATSSDAAYYEQYF. The CDR3 coding sequence is TGTGCCACCTCCTCCGACGCTGCGTACTACGAGCAGTACTTC.

This clone showed up just once. This rearrangement joins TRBV5-1 to TRBJ1-1; tentative D call: TRBD1 (5 bases). Germline CDR1 is SGHRS and CDR2 is YFSETQ. The CDR3 spans 15 residues. With 0 bases removed from V and 1 base from J, the gap between germline ends came to 10 bases. The CDR3 here is CASSLAGGGNTEAFF. Written as DNA, the CDR3 is TGCGCCAGCAGCTTGGCCGGCGGGGGGAACACTGAAGCTTTCTTT.

The chain employs TRBV7-6 and TRBJ2-7, with D perhaps matching TRBD2 (6 bases). Germline-derived CDR1 and CDR2 are SGHVS and FNYEAQ. With 1 base removed from V and 2 bases from J, the gap between germline ends came to 12 bases. The CDR3 length is 15 residues. The CDR3 reads CASSLVRDSTYEQYF. Written as DNA, the CDR3 is TGTGCCAGCAGCTTAGTTCGGGACTCAACCTACGAGCAGTACTTC.

This clone was seen just once. The sample holds other DNA sequences that translate to the same CDR3. The CDR3 bases are TGTGCCAGTAGTCGATCAGCGGGAGGGCCCTCGGATGAGCAGTTCTTC. Its protein is CASSRSAGGPSDEQFF. The V gene is TRBV19, the J gene TRBJ2-1, with TRBD2 matching 10 bases. This CDR3 region has 16 residues. Germline V gives CDR1 LNHDA, CDR2 SQIVND (reference sequence). J gave up 8 bases and V 5 bases, and 12 bases lay outside the gene matches.

The chain uses TRBV28 and TRBJ1-1; TRBD1 aligns across 7 bases. J was trimmed by 0 bases and V by 6 bases; bases with no gene match: 10. Looked up from germline, CDR1 is MDHEN and CDR2 is SYDVKM. This CDR3 has 16 amino acids. The CDR3 spells CASRSYPDRVNTEAFF. The CDR3 DNA reads TGTGCCAGCAGATCTTATCCCGACAGGGTGAACACTGAAGCTTTCTTT. Full variable domain (missing parts from reference TRBV28 and TRBJ1-1): DVKVTQSSRYLVKRTGEKVFLECVQDMDHENMFWYRQDPGLGLRLIYFSYDVKMKEKGDIPEGYSVSREKKERFSLILESASTNQTSMYLCASRSYPDRVNTEAFFGQGTRLTVV.

This clone is labeled as large. This sequence joins TRBV27 and TRBJ2-1; D is unclear. The germline gives CDR1 MNHEY, CDR2 SMNVEV (reference sequence). The CDR3 length is 14 residues. V was shortened by 0 bases and J by 6 bases, with 9 bases between the two germline ends. The CDR3 DNA reads TGTGCCAGCAGTTTATCAGTCCCCCCCAATGAGCAGTTCTTC. This codes for CASSLSVPPNEQFF.

The CDR3 loop reads CASSTTLRDRDGYTF. The CDR3 DNA reads as TGTGCCAGCAGTACAACCCTCCGGGACCGGGATGGCTACACCTTC. The chain is built from TRBV6-1 and TRBJ1-2, with TRBD1 as a possible D gene (5 bases). The CDR3 has 15 amino acids. Trimming cost V 5 bases and J 6 bases, with 19 bases left between them. CDR1 is MNHNS and CDR2 is SASEGT in the germline V gene.

The CDR3 reads CASSQVGDGQEKLFF. Written as DNA, the CDR3 is TGCGCCAGCAGCCAAGTGGGCGACGGACAAGAAAAACTGTTTTTT. This chain uses TRBV4-1 with TRBJ1-4; a possible D gene is TRBD1 (5 bases). The CDR3 is made up of 15 amino acids. V lost 1 base and J 8 bases, leaving 14 bases between the germline ends. The germline CDR1 and CDR2 sequences are MGHRA and YSYEKL.

The chain combines TRBV2 with TRBJ2-7; perhaps TRBD2 as D (6 bases). Germline V gives CDR1 SNHLY, CDR2 FYNNEI. Trimming shortened V by 4 bases and J by 8 bases, and 15 bases separated the two germline ends. This CDR3 contains 13 residues. CDR3 residues: CASSVGGQGKQYV. DNA of the CDR3: TGTGCCAGCAGTGTAGGAGGGCAGGGAAAGCAGTACGTC.

This clone has more than one count but fewer than ten. This rearrangement joins TRBV28 to TRBJ1-6; unclear D gene. Germline V gene data show CDR1 as MDHEN and CDR2 as SYDVKM. Trimming took off 5 bases at V and 3 bases at J, with 11 bases between the two ends. The CDR3 has 15 residues. In DNA, the CDR3 is TGTGCCAGCAGTCCCCCCGGGGTCTATAATTCACCCCTCCACTTT. This codes for CASSPPGVYNSPLHF.

This clone occurred once. V usage is TRBV19 and J usage is TRBJ1-6; 7 nucleotides agree with TRBD1. Germline CDR1 LNHDA, CDR2 SQIVND (reference sequence). The CDR3 is made up of 16 amino acids. V was clipped by 7 bases and J by 7 bases; unmatched bases: 13. CDR3 loop: CASTRWGRDSNSPLHF. The CDR3 DNA sequence: TGTGCCAGTACCCGTTGGGGACGGGACAGCAATTCACCCCTCCACTTT. Together with reference TRBV19 and TRBJ1-6, the CDR3 gives the full variable domain: DGGITQSPKYLFRKEGQNVTLSCEQNLNHDAMYWYRQDPGQGLRLIYYSQIVNDFQKGDIAEGYSVSREKKESFPLTVTSAQKNPTAFYLCASTRWGRDSNSPLHFGNGTRLTVT.